The next 11 T cell receptor beta chains were all read from a single sample in a study of cytomegalovirus exposure and HLA in healthy donors. The primer mix had 60 Vbeta and 13 Jbeta primers. Sequencing used immunoSEQ multiplex PCR; TCRdb keeps in-frame clones, though not all of them. The sample shows more than 130,000 clones, just under 80% of them seen only once. Sequenced input: PBMCs. These receptors came from a man under 40 in good health and CMV-seronegative.

Concerning this clone itself: Other nucleotide sequences from this sample produce the same CDR3. The chain is built from TRBV5-1 and TRBJ2-5; D remains ambiguous. Germline V gene sequence: CDR1 SGHRS, CDR2 YFSETQ. The V end lost 0 bases, the J end lost 0 bases, and 6 bases lay between the germline ends. The CDR3 is 14 amino acids. CDR3 amino acids: CASSLARYQETQYF. The CDR3, as DNA: TGCGCCAGCAGCTTGGCGAGGTACCAAGAGACCCAGTACTTC.

The chain uses TRBV6-5 and TRBJ1-1; D is undetermined. Germline V gene lookup returns CDR1 MNHEY and CDR2 SVGAGI. The CDR3 is made up of 16 amino acids. Trimming took 2 bases from V and 1 from J, leaving 14 bases between them. CDR3 protein: CASSYGGLPPNTEAFF. The CDR3 DNA reads TGTGCCAGCAGTTACGGTGGACTCCCACCGAACACTGAAGCTTTCTTT.

This chain links TRBV30 with TRBJ2-1; tentatively, D is TRBD2 (6 bases). The length of the CDR3 is 16 residues. The germline V gene encodes CDR1 GTSNPN and CDR2 SVGIG (reference sequence). Trimming took 3 bases from V and 1 from J, leaving 16 bases between them. CDR3 bases: TGTGCCTGGAGGGAAACGGGGGTAGCGTCCTACAATGAGCAGTTCTTC. Amino acids: CAWRETGVASYNEQFF.

This clone has a handful of counts. The chain carries TRBV5-1 and TRBJ1-1, with 8 bases identical to TRBD1. The ends lost 5 bases at V and 1 base at J; junction bases unmatched: 1. Germline loops: CDR1 SGHRS, CDR2 YFSETQ. This CDR3 contains 13 residues. CDR3 loop: CASRTGENTEAFF. The DNA for the CDR3 is TGCGCCAGCAGGACAGGGGAGAACACTGAAGCTTTCTTT.

The V gene is TRBV18, the J gene TRBJ2-7; a weak D match, TRBD2 (6 bases). V was shortened by 2 bases and J by 9 bases, with 11 bases between the two germline ends. CDR1 KGHSH and CDR2 LQKENI come from the germline V gene. The CDR3 sequence is 12 residues long. The CDR3: CASSPDGGLQYF. The CDR3, as DNA: TGTGCCAGCTCACCAGACGGGGGTTTGCAGTACTTC.

The rearrangement uses TRBV5-1 and TRBJ2-3; D might be TRBD1 (5 bases). CDR3 size: 13 residues. Trimming shortened V by 7 bases and J by 8 bases, and 17 bases separated the two germline ends. Germline lookup yields CDR1 SGHRS and CDR2 YFSETQ. The CDR3 region is CASRPRQGGTQYF. The CDR3 DNA is TGCGCCAGCCGCCCCCGCCAGGGCGGTACGCAGTATTTT.

The chain joins TRBV2 to TRBJ2-7; no firm D call. The CDR3 contains 11 residues. Germline assignment: CDR1 SNHLY and CDR2 FYNNEI. V lost 4 bases, J lost 8 bases, and 9 bases lay in between. The chain's CDR3 is CASSAGPKQYF. CDR3 DNA sequence: TGTGCCAGCAGTGCGGGTCCGAAGCAGTACTTC.

This chain connects TRBV18 to TRBJ1-3, with D uncertain. Trimming removed 6 bases from V and 0 bases from J, with 9 bases in between. The CDR3 spans 14 residues. CDR1 and CDR2 from the germline V gene are KGHSH and LQKENI. The DNA of the CDR3 is TGTGCCAGCTCCCCTGGGCTCTCTGGAAACACCATATATTTT. It encodes CASSPGLSGNTIYF.

This clone has just a few counts. This rearrangement joins TRBV2 to TRBJ2-7; D remains ambiguous. The CDR3 extends over 11 amino acids. CDR1 and CDR2 from the germline V gene are SNHLY and FYNNEI. V shed 6 bases and J shed 6 bases, with 9 bases lying between them. In DNA, the CDR3 is TGTGCCAGCAGAAAATACACCGAGCAGTACTTC. Amino acids: CASRKYTEQYF.

V and J are TRBV28 and TRBJ1-5; TRBD1 matches 7 bases. The CDR3 has 14 amino acids. V trimming: 5 bases; J trimming: 3 bases; junction bases outside the gene matches: 4. The germline V gene has CDR1 MDHEN and CDR2 SYDVKM. CDR3 amino acids: CASSPGQANQPQHF. Here the CDR3 DNA reads TGTGCCAGCAGTCCCGGACAGGCCAATCAGCCCCAGCATTTT.

The chain employs TRBV27 and TRBJ2-1; 7 bases agree with TRBD2. Germline V gene lookup returns CDR1 MNHEY and CDR2 SMNVEV (reference sequence). This CDR3 contains 14 residues. V lost 6 bases, J lost 7 bases, and 9 bases stayed unmatched. The CDR3 reads CASRRGEMLNEQFF. CDR3 sequence (DNA): TGTGCCAGCAGACGGGGGGAAATGCTTAATGAGCAGTTCTTC.